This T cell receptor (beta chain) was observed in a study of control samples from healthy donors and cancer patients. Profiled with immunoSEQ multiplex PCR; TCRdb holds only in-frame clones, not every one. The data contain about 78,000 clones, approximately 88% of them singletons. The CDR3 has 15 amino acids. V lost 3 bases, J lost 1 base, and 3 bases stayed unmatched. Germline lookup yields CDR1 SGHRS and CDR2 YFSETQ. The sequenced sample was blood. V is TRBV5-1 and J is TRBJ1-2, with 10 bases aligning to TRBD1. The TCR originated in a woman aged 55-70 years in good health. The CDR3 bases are TGCGCCAGCAGCTGGACAGGGGGTGATAACTATGGCTACACCTTC. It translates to CASSWTGGDNYGYTF.